Listed below are T cell receptor beta chains from one sample, sequenced in a study of cytomegalovirus exposure and HLA in healthy donors. This table comes from immunoSEQ multiplex PCR, and its TCRdb copy is limited to in-frame clones, with some not included. The table lists fewer than 200,000 clones, less than 80% of them singletons, with about 0.8% in the top ten. Sequenced input: PBMCs. All receptors come from a female donor in good health and CMV-seronegative. Each CDR3 is given with its conserved first and last residue. The D gene is left open where the match is weak. Some rows have no size entry. The others give once, few or many, or a class for an expanded clone.

D gene,V gene,J gene,clone size,CDR3 protein,CDR3 DNA
TRBD1,TRBV18,TRBJ2-3,.,CASSTGGVQADTQYF,TGTGCCAGCTCAACAGGGGGCGTTCAGGCAGATACGCAGTATTTT
.,TRBV5-1,TRBJ2-3,.,CASRSVGGSTDTQYF,TGCGCCAGCAGGTCGGTCGGCGGGAGCACAGATACGCAGTATTTT
TRBD1,TRBV2,TRBJ1-2,.,CASRQQGFYGYTF,TGTGCCAGCAGGCAACAGGGGTTCTATGGCTACACCTTC
.,TRBV9,TRBJ1-2,.,CASTGPHVGYTF,TGTGCCAGCACAGGGCCCCATGTTGGCTACACCTTC
TRBD2,TRBV27,TRBJ2-7,.,CASSSGPGLAVTYEQYF,TGTGCCAGCAGCTCGGGACCGGGACTAGCGGTCACCTACGAGCAGTACTTC
TRBD1,TRBV5-1,TRBJ2-7,.,CASRPGQGAYLPYEQYF,TGCGCCAGCAGACCCGGACAGGGGGCTTATTTACCCTACGAGCAGTACTTC
TRBD1,TRBV30,TRBJ1-2,.,CAWSVGNRGVGYTF,TGTGCCTGGAGTGTTGGGAACAGGGGTGTGGGCTACACCTTC
TRBD2,TRBV18,TRBJ2-7,.,CASSESRGGSEQYF,TGTGCCAGCTCTGAATCGCGGGGGGGAAGCGAGCAGTACTTC
TRBD2,TRBV2,TRBJ2-4,.,CASSEEGRGNIQYF,TGTGCCAGCAGTGAAGAGGGGAGGGGAAACATTCAGTACTTC
TRBD2,TRBV4-3,TRBJ2-7,.,CASSQEGSGRAYEQYF,TGCGCCAGCAGCCAAGAGGGGAGCGGGAGGGCCTACGAGCAGTACTTC
TRBD1,TRBV5-4,TRBJ2-7,.,CASSLGPDRGRYEQYF,TGTGCCAGCAGCTTGGGACCGGACAGGGGGCGTTACGAGCAGTACTTC
TRBD1,TRBV27,TRBJ1-4,.,CASRTGDYNEKLFF,TGTGCCAGCAGGACAGGGGATTATAATGAAAAACTGTTTTTT
.,TRBV19,TRBJ2-3,.,CASSILGVGDTQYF,TGTGCCAGTAGTATACTCGGGGTGGGAGATACGCAGTATTTT
TRBD2,TRBV11-2,TRBJ2-7,few,CASRRGLAEAYEQYF,TGTGCCAGCAGGAGGGGACTAGCGGAGGCCTACGAGCAGTACTTC
TRBD2,TRBV7-2,TRBJ2-2,few,CASSLRTSATNTGELFF,TGTGCCAGCAGCTTACGTACTAGCGCTACGAACACCGGGGAGCTGTTTTTT
.,TRBV14,TRBJ2-7,.,CASSPSRRAPRVEQYF,TGTGCCAGCAGCCCCAGTCGGAGGGCCCCCCGGGTCGAGCAGTACTTC
.,TRBV9,TRBJ2-7,.,CASSVDIESSYEQYF,TGTGCCAGCAGCGTAGATATTGAGAGCTCCTACGAGCAGTACTTC
TRBD1,TRBV6-6,TRBJ1-5,.,CASSPEDRGSFQPQHF,TGTGCCAGCAGTCCGGAGGACAGGGGGTCATTCCAGCCCCAGCATTTT
.,TRBV21-1,TRBJ2-1,.,CASSTKVRRQDNEQFF,TGTGCCAGCAGCACAAAAGTGAGACGACAGGACAATGAGCAGTTCTTC
.,TRBV9,TRBJ2-3,.,CASSVGIGDGGTDTQYF,TGTGCCAGCAGCGTCGGTATCGGGGATGGGGGCACAGATACGCAGTATTTT
.,TRBV28,TRBJ2-7,.,CASTPIGTKIYEQYF,TGTGCCAGCACCCCAATCGGGACAAAGATTTACGAGCAGTACTTC
TRBD1,TRBV7-2,TRBJ1-3,.,CASSLGQGDTIYF,TGTGCCAGCAGCTTAGGACAGGGCGATACCATATATTTT
.,TRBV7-2,TRBJ2-2,.,CASSFQGNVGELFF,TGTGCCAGCAGCTTCCAGGGTAATGTCGGGGAGCTGTTTTTT
.,TRBV20-1,TRBJ2-1,.,CSAREDRTQFF,TGCAGTGCTAGAGAGGACCGGACACAGTTCTTC
.,TRBV5-1,TRBJ2-4,.,CASSLDLRKNSQYF,TGCGCCAGCAGCTTGGACCTCCGAAAAAACAGTCAGTACTTC
TRBD1,TRBV15,TRBJ1-2,few,CATSMGGQGVHYGYTF,TGTGCCACCAGCATGGGGGGTCAGGGGGTCCACTATGGCTACACCTTC